Below, 13 T cell receptor beta chains from the same sample are listed, as sequenced in a study of early T cells in non-severe SARS-CoV-2 infection. One entry per CDR3 protein, called by TCRdb with MiXCR from the 5' RACE reads. The sample lists some 48,000 distinct CDR3 sequences, more than 5.5% occurring once. This sample comprised whole blood, obtained at baseline. The receptors were gathered from an adult who was a healthcare worker with PCR-confirmed SARS-CoV-2 infection or an uninfected control (not recorded which).

The rearrangement joins TRBV19 to TRBJ2-7; D is perhaps TRBD1 or TRBD2 (5 bases each). Trimming shortened V by 3 bases and J by 2 bases, and 11 bases separated the two germline ends. This CDR3 region has 14 residues. The germline CDR1 and CDR2 sequences are LNHDA and SQIVND (reference sequence). DNA of the CDR3: TGTGCCAGTAGTATCGAGGGGCCCCCCTACGAGCAGTACTTC. Its translation is CASSIEGPPYEQYF.

This clonotype was detected ten times or more. The chain has TRBV7-9 and TRBJ2-5; the D gene is possibly TRBD1 (5 bases). Trimming stripped 3 bases from V and 4 bases from J, with 12 bases between. The CDR3 contains 14 residues. From germline, CDR1 is SEHNR and CDR2 FQNEAQ (reference sequence). The CDR3 nucleotides are TGTGCCAGCAGCTTTCATGGGGCAGGAGAGACCCAGTACTTC. Amino acid sequence: CASSFHGAGETQYF.

This clonotype was seen more than once but under ten times. The V call is TRBV7-9, the J call TRBJ1-4; 7 bases line up with TRBD1. J was trimmed by 8 bases and V by 1 base; bases with no gene match: 4. Looked up from germline, CDR1 is SEHNR and CDR2 is FQNEAQ (reference sequence). The CDR3 is made up of 14 amino acids. The CDR3 is CASSLDRGGEKLFF. CDR3 nucleotide sequence: TGTGCCAGCAGCTTAGACAGGGGAGGCGAAAAACTGTTTTTT.

This clonotype is deemed medium-sized (0.01 to 0.1%). J is TRBJ1-5 and V is TRBV27; D might be TRBD1 (6 bases). V gave up 6 bases and J gave up 2 bases, with 14 bases separating them. CDR3 length: 15 amino acids. Germline CDR1 MNHEY, CDR2 SMNVEV (reference sequence). CDR3 coding DNA: TGTGCCAGCAGGGATGGGGGGGCGCGCAATCAGCCCCAGCATTTT. This codes for CASRDGGARNQPQHF.

This clonotype was detected ten times or more. The V and J genes are TRBV28 and TRBJ1-2; 8 bases are shared with TRBD1. With 7 bases clipped from V and 7 bases from J, the junction kept 8 bases outside the gene matches. CDR1 and CDR2 (germline): MDHEN, SYDVKM. There are 13 residues in the CDR3. CDR3: CASITPGQAGYTF. The DNA for the CDR3 is TGTGCCAGCATAACCCCGGGACAGGCTGGCTACACCTTC.

This clonotype appeared many times. The rearrangement uses TRBV15 and TRBJ2-1, with 8 nucleotides matching TRBD1. Germline CDR1 and CDR2: LNHNV and YYDKDF (reference sequence). V lost 3 bases and J lost 7; bases outside the gene matches: 8. CDR3 size: 15 residues. The CDR3 sequence is CATSSDRGLWNEQFF. Here the CDR3 DNA reads TGTGCCACCAGCAGCGACAGGGGATTATGGAATGAGCAGTTCTTC. Full variable domain (outside the CDR3, taken from reference TRBV15 and TRBJ2-1): DAMVIQNPRYQVTQFGKPVTLSCSQTLNHNVMYWYQQKSSQAPKLLFHYYDKDFNNEADTPDNFQSRRPNTSFCFLDIRSPGLGDTAMYLCATSSDRGLWNEQFFGPGTRLTVL.

This clonotype came up many times. The chain recombines TRBV29-1 with TRBJ2-2, with 12 bases lining up with TRBD2. Per the germline V gene, CDR1 is SQVTM and CDR2 is ANQGSEA. This CDR3 has 13 residues. CDR3 DNA: TGCAGTACCGGGACTAGCGGGTCCGGGGAGCTGTTTTTT. It encodes CSTGTSGSGELFF.

The chain employs TRBV12-3 or TRBV12-4 and TRBJ2-1; either TRBD1 or TRBD2 may supply D (5 bases each). Trimming took off 9 bases at V and 6 bases at J, with 15 bases between the two ends. This CDR3 comprises 13 residues. The CDR3 DNA reads TGTGCCAGTCTAAGGGACCGCGGCAATGAGCAGTTCTTC. It codes for CASLRDRGNEQFF.

This clonotype was observed a few times. The chain couples TRBV6-1 to TRBJ2-1, with D possibly TRBD2 on 5 matching bases. With 6 bases removed from V and 8 bases from J, the gap between germline ends came to 20 bases. Looked up from germline, CDR1 is MNHNS and CDR2 is SASEGT. The CDR3 sequence is 15 residues long. CDR3 DNA: TGTGCCAGCAGACATTCGTCCGGGAAAACGGATGAGCAGTTCTTC. It encodes CASRHSSGKTDEQFF.

This clonotype has a handful of counts. The genes are TRBV27 and TRBJ2-7; 8 bases fit TRBD2. CDR1 MNHEY and CDR2 SMNVEV come from the germline V gene (reference sequence). The length of the CDR3 is 13 residues. The V segment lost 3 bases and the J segment 5 bases; nucleotides outside the gene matches: 3. Written as DNA, the CDR3 is TGTGCCAGCAGTTTCCCGGGACTAGACGAGCAGTACTTC. Translation gives CASSFPGLDEQYF.

There are many counts of this clonotype. The genes are TRBV3-1 and TRBJ2-1; TRBD2 agrees at 7 bases. In germline, CDR1 is LGHDT, CDR2 YNNKEL (reference sequence). There are 15 residues in the CDR3. The J segment lost 2 bases and the V segment lost 4 bases, leaving 5 bases of the junction unmatched. The CDR3 DNA reads as TGTGCCAGCAGCCGGGAGGGTAGTGCCTACAATGAGCAGTTCTTC. Protein: CASSREGSAYNEQFF.

This chain joins TRBV7-9 and TRBJ2-3; weak D call: TRBD2 (5 bases). V was trimmed by 7 bases and J by 6 bases, leaving 14 bases between them. The CDR3 covers 13 residues. The germline gives CDR1 SEHNR, CDR2 FQNEAQ (reference sequence). CDR3 sequence reads: CASNFFSGDTQYF. The CDR3 DNA sequence: TGTGCCAGCAACTTTTTCTCGGGGGATACGCAGTATTTT.

V gene TRBV6-6 combines with J gene TRBJ2-5; 8 bases are a match to TRBD1. The length of the CDR3 is 15 residues. Trimming removed 0 bases from V and 5 bases from J; junction bases left unmatched: 5. Germline CDR1 reads MNHNY; CDR2 reads SVGAGI (reference sequence). The DNA for the CDR3 is TGTGCCAGCAGTTACTCTCAGGGGGCTCGGGAGACCCAGTACTTC. This translates into CASSYSQGARETQYF.